The rows below give T cell receptor beta chains drawn from one sample of a study of type 1 regulatory T cells. For these receptors, no antigen is known. TCRdb analysed the reads with MiXCR anew, one entry per CDR3 protein. The table has around 62,000 distinct CDR3 sequences, roughly 60% seen once. Sequencing was done on a sample of cultured T cells, either the whole culture or a sorted T cell fraction (not recorded which). These receptors were collected from a human donor in good health. Both conserved end residues are trimmed from each CDR3. D genes are given only for firm matches.

j_call | d_call | v_call | cdr3_aa
TRBJ2-3 | NA | TRBV10-3 | AIKRPGDTQY
TRBJ2-6 | NA | TRBV20-1 | SARAGSGANVLT
TRBJ1-1 | NA | TRBV10-2 | TSSESVLPEFAGMNTEAF
TRBJ2-1 | NA | TRBV9 | ASSVGLNNEQF
TRBJ1-5 | TRBD1 | TRBV6-2/TRBV6-3 | ASRPPDRGNQPQH
TRBJ2-1 | NA | TRBV7-2 | ASSRLGLFNEQF
TRBJ2-1 | TRBD2 | TRBV24-1 | ATSVPGGSYNEQF
TRBJ1-2 | NA | TRBV11-2 | ASSSNRGGARGYT
TRBJ2-7 | TRBD1 | TRBV5-1 | ASSLQGPDSYEQY
TRBJ1-2 | TRBD1 | TRBV19 | ASTRGQGYGYT
TRBJ2-3 | TRBD2 | TRBV24-1 | ATSASTGTSGSSTDTQY
TRBJ1-1 | NA | TRBV30 | AWSNFRNTEAF
TRBJ2-7 | NA | TRBV7-9 | ASSSDRNNHYEQY
TRBJ2-3 | NA | TRBV12-3/TRBV12-4 | ASSWGRAGWDTQY
TRBJ2-1 | NA | TRBV15 | ATSRDVRSEQF
TRBJ2-5 | TRBD2 | TRBV5-1 | ASSLRLAGVGRETQY
TRBJ2-1 | TRBD2 | TRBV20-1 | SARWTSGSDEQF
TRBJ2-3 | NA | TRBV27 | ASRTGVISTDTQY
TRBJ1-3 | TRBD1 | TRBV12-3/TRBV12-4 | ASSPSTGLGGNTIY
TRBJ2-2 | NA | TRBV7-3 | ASSLGGRGTGELF
TRBJ2-7 | NA | TRBV7-2 | ASSLRPGTLSYEQY
TRBJ2-7 | TRBD1 | TRBV27 | ASRGQGRRYEQY
TRBJ1-1 | NA | TRBV19 | ASSQDRANTEAF
TRBJ2-2 | NA | TRBV6-2/TRBV6-3 | ASGQRLNTGELF
TRBJ1-1 | NA | TRBV7-2 | ASSLENIIAEAF
TRBJ2-7 | TRBD2 | TRBV2 | ASSFLGLARSNEQY
TRBJ1-1 | NA | TRBV6-6 | ASSLNDGVEAF
TRBJ1-4 | NA | TRBV28 | ASSSGTRVSRKLF
TRBJ2-1 | NA | TRBV12-3/TRBV12-4 | ASSLAGTEQF
TRBJ2-5 | NA | TRBV11-2 | ASSSKSGTETQY
TRBJ1-2 | NA | TRBV3-1 | ASSQYRGTGYT
TRBJ1-2 | NA | TRBV6-5 | ASSLTGTGYT
TRBJ1-2 | TRBD1 | TRBV2 | ASSLDRGHGYT
TRBJ2-7 | TRBD2 | TRBV7-8 | ASSSLAGAYEQY
TRBJ2-3 | TRBD2 | TRBV20-1 | SARANHSGLAGADYTQY
TRBJ2-7 | TRBD2 | TRBV4-1 | ASSQGLAGDEQY
TRBJ2-2 | NA | TRBV27 | ASGRNNGELF